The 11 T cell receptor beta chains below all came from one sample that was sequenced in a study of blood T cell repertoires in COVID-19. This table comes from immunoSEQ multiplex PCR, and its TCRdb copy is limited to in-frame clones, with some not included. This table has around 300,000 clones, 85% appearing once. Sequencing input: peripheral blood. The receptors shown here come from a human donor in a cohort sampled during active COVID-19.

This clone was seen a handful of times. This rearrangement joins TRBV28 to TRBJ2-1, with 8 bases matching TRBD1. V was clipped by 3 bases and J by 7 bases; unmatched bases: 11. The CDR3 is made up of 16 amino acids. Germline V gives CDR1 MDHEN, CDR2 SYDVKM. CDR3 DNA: TGTGCCAGCAGTTTTTCAGGGGGCGGTTTAGCGAATGAGCAGTTCTTC. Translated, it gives CASSFSGGGLANEQFF.

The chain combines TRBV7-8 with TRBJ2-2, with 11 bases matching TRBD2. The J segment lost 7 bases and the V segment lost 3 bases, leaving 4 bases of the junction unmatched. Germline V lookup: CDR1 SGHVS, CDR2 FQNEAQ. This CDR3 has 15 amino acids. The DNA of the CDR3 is TGTGCCAGCAGCTTGCTAGCGGGAGGAGTCGGGGAGCTGTTTTTT. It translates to CASSLLAGGVGELFF.

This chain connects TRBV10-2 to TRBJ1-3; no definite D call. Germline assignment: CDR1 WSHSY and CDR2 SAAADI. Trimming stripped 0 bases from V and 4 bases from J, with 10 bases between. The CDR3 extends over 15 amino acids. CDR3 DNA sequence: TGCGCCAGCAGTGAGTCCATGGTGAGGGGAAACACCATATATTTT. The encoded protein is CASSESMVRGNTIYF.

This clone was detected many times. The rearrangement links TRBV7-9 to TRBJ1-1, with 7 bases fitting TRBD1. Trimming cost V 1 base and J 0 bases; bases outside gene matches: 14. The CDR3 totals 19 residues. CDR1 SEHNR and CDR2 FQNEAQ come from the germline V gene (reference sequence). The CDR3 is CASSLESLRGDRLNTEAFF. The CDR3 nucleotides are TGTGCCAGCAGCTTAGAGTCTTTGCGGGGGGACAGATTGAACACTGAAGCTTTCTTT.

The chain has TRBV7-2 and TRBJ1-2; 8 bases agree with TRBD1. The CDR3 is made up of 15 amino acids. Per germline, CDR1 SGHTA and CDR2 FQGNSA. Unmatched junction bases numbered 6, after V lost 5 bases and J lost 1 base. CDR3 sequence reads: CASSPRTGNNYGYTF. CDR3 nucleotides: TGTGCCAGCAGCCCAAGGACAGGGAATAACTATGGCTACACCTTC. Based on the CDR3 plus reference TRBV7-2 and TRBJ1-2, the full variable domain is GAGVSQSPSNKVTEKGKDVELRCDPISGHTALYWYRQSLGQGLEFLIYFQGNSAPDKSGLPSDRFSAERTGGSVSTLTIQRTQQEDSAVYLCASSPRTGNNYGYTFGSGTRLTVV.

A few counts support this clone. CDR3 nucleotide sequence: TGTGCCAGCAGCTTTTTGGCGGGAGTAGACACCGGGGAGCTGTTTTTT. This sequence encodes CASSFLAGVDTGELFF. The chain has TRBV5-5 and TRBJ2-2; 7 nucleotides line up with TRBD2. CDR1 SGHKS and CDR2 YYEKEE come from the germline V gene (reference sequence). This CDR3 comprises 16 residues. With V trimmed by 2 bases and J by 3 bases, 7 bases remained unmatched.

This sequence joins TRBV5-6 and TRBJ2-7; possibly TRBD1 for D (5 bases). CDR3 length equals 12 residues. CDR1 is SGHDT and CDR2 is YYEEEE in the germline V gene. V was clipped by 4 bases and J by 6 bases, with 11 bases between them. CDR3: CASSQGLVEQYF. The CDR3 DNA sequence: TGTGCCAGCAGCCAGGGTCTGGTCGAGCAGTACTTC.

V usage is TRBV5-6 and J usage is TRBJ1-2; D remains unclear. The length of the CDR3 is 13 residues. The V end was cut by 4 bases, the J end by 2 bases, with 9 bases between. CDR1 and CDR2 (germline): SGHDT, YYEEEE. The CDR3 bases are TGTGCCAGCAGCCAGGACTCCAACTATGGCTACACCTTC. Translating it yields CASSQDSNYGYTF. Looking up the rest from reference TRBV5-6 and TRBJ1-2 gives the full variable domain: DAGVTQSPTHLIKTRGQQVTLRCSPKSGHDTVSWYQQALGQGPQFIFQYYEEEERQRGNFPDRFSGHQFPNYSSELNVNALLLGDSALYLCASSQDSNYGYTFGSGTRLTVV.

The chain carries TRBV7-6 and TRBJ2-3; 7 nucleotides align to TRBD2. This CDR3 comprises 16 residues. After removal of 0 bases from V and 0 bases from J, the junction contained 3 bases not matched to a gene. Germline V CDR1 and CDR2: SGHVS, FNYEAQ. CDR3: CASSLAGGPSTDTQYF. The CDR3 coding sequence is TGTGCCAGCAGCTTAGCGGGAGGGCCAAGCACAGATACGCAGTATTTT. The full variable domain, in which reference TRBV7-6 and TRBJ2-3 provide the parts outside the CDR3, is GAGVSQSPRYKVTKRGQDVALRCDPISGHVSLYWYRQALGQGPEFLTYFNYEAQQDKSGLPNDRFSAERPEGSISTLTIQRTEQRDSAMYRCASSLAGGPSTDTQYFGPGTRLTVL.

The CDR3 DNA reads TGTGCCAGCAGCTTAGGCCGGACTCCATGGGAGCTGTTTTTT. It specifies CASSLGRTPWELFF. The chain employs TRBV7-2 and TRBJ2-2; D is perhaps TRBD2 (5 bases). Germline V gene sequence: CDR1 SGHTA, CDR2 FQGNSA. The CDR3 runs 14 residues. V lost 1 base, J lost 9 bases, and 12 bases lay in between.

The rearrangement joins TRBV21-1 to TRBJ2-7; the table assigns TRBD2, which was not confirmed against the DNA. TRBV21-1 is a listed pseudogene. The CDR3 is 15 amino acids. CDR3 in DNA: TGTGCCAGCATCGAGACGGGGCGGGAGGTTTACGAGCAGTACTTC. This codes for CASIETGREVYEQYF.